The next 10 T cell receptor beta chains were all read from a single sample in a study of shared T cell receptors in the human thymus. Using immunoSEQ multiplex PCR, the repertoire was profiled, and TCRdb retains in-frame clones only, with some absent. Of 600,000 or so clones listed, around 87% are singletons. This same sample was also part of a study on human thymus T cells.

The sample was thymocytes. The receptors were sampled from a boy under three years old with a congenital heart defect.

This chain connects TRBV7-8 to TRBJ2-7; D perhaps matches TRBD2 (5 bases). The CDR3 has 16 residues. Germline V CDR1 and CDR2: SGHVS, FQNEAQ. The V and J ends lost 4 bases and 1 base respectively, with 17 bases between them. CDR3 sequence (DNA): TGTGCCAGCAGCTCGCTCCTTAGCGCGAATTCCTACGAGCAGTACTTC. Translated: CASSSLLSANSYEQYF.

In DNA form, the CDR3 reads TGTGCCAGCAGCTCCTCTAGCGGTTACTCCTACAATGAGCAGTTCTTC. Its translation: CASSSSSGYSYNEQFF. The chain couples TRBV5-5 to TRBJ2-1; 7 bases agree with TRBD2. The CDR3 is made up of 16 amino acids. Germline CDR1 is SGHKS and CDR2 is YYEKEE (reference sequence). Trimming removed 3 bases from V and 0 bases from J; junction bases left unmatched: 6.

This rearrangement joins TRBV10-2 to TRBJ1-1; D might be TRBD1 (6 bases). This CDR3 contains 15 residues. Trimming left V 2 bases short and J 1 base short, with 11 bases between. The V gene's germline CDR1 is WSHSY and CDR2 SAAADI. The DNA for the CDR3 is TGCGCCAGCAGTGAGGAGGCAGGGGCGAACACTGAAGCTTTCTTT. Translating it yields CASSEEAGANTEAFF.

The V gene is TRBV27, the J gene TRBJ1-6; 9 bases are shared with TRBD1. The CDR3 runs to 20 residues. Germline V gene sequence: CDR1 MNHEY, CDR2 SMNVEV (reference sequence). Trimming at V came to 6 bases and at J to 0 bases, leaving 15 bases not matched to a gene. The CDR3 DNA reads as TGTGCCAGCAGGCGGGGAGGGACAGGGTCAACCCCCTCCTATAATTCACCCCTCCACTTT. This encodes CASRRGGTGSTPSYNSPLHF.

The rearrangement uses TRBV7-8 and TRBJ2-7; 9 nucleotides align to TRBD1. After removal of 4 bases from V and 2 bases from J, the junction contained 9 bases not matched to a gene. CDR1 and CDR2 from the germline V gene are SGHVS and FQNEAQ. This CDR3 contains 16 residues. CDR3 loop: CASSSRDRGSPYEQYF. CDR3 DNA sequence: TGTGCCAGCAGCTCGCGCGACAGGGGGTCCCCCTACGAGCAGTACTTC.

This rearrangement joins TRBV4-3 to TRBJ1-2; D may be TRBD1 (5 bases). Germline-derived CDR1 and CDR2 are LGHNA and YSLEER. The CDR3 consists of 16 residues. The germline V and J ends were trimmed by 0 bases and 6 bases, with 17 bases remaining between them. DNA of the CDR3: TGCGCCAGCAGCCAAGAGGGTAGGGCAGGGATCCATGGCTACACCTTC. Its protein is CASSQEGRAGIHGYTF.

The chain carries TRBV28 and TRBJ2-7; 11 bases are a match to TRBD2. Per the germline V gene, CDR1 is MDHEN and CDR2 is SYDVKM. With 6 bases clipped from V and 6 bases from J, the junction kept 4 bases outside the gene matches. The CDR3 length is 13 residues. CDR3 in amino acids: CASSLAGGCEQYF. CDR3 bases: TGTGCCAGCAGCCTAGCGGGAGGTTGCGAGCAGTACTTC.

J is TRBJ2-1 and V is TRBV18, with 9 bases matching TRBD1. From germline, CDR1 is KGHSH and CDR2 LQKENI. J lost 4 bases, V lost 3 bases, and 1 base had no gene match. The length of the CDR3 is 14 residues. CDR3 bases: TGTGCCAGCTCACCGGGACAGGGATACAATGAGCAGTTCTTC. It encodes CASSPGQGYNEQFF.

V usage is TRBV2 and J usage is TRBJ1-3, with D possibly matching TRBD1 (6 bases). Deletions cut 7 bases from V and 4 bases from J, with 20 bases between. This CDR3 region has 16 residues. CDR1 is SNHLY and CDR2 is FYNNEI in the germline V gene. CDR3 in amino acids: CASNQGSGVWGNTIYF. The CDR3 DNA reads as TGTGCCAGCAACCAAGGGTCAGGGGTATGGGGAAACACCATATATTTT.

The genes are TRBV5-1 and TRBJ2-3, with 8 bases lining up with TRBD1. Per germline, CDR1 SGHRS and CDR2 YFSETQ. This CDR3 has 15 residues. Germline trimming cut 1 base from V and 1 base from J; bases unmatched to any gene: 2. CDR3 DNA: TGCGCCAGCAGCTTGTTGGGACAGGGCACAGATACGCAGTATTTT. It codes for CASSLLGQGTDTQYF.